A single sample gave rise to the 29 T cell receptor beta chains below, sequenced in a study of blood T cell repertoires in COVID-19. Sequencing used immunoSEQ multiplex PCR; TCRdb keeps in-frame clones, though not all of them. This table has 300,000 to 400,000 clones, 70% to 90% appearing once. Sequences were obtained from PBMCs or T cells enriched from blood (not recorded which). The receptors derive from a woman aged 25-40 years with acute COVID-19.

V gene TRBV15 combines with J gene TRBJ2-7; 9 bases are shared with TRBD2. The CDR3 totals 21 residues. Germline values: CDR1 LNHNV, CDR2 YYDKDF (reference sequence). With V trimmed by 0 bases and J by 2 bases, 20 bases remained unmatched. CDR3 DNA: TGTGCCACCAGCAGAGATTCCTATGACCAAAGTCAACTAGCGGGTACCTACGAGCAGTACTTC. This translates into CATSRDSYDQSQLAGTYEQYF. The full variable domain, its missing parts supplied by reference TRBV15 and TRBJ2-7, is DAMVIQNPRYQVTQFGKPVTLSCSQTLNHNVMYWYQQKSSQAPKLLFHYYDKDFNNEADTPDNFQSRRPNTSFCFLDIRSPGLGDTAMYLCATSRDSYDQSQLAGTYEQYFGPGTRLTVT.

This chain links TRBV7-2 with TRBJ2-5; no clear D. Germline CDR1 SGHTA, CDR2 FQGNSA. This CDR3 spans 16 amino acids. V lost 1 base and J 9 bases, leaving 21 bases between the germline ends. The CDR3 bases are TGTGCCAGCAGCTTAGAGTCAGCAAACTTGGGCCGTGCCCAGTACTTC. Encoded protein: CASSLESANLGRAQYF.

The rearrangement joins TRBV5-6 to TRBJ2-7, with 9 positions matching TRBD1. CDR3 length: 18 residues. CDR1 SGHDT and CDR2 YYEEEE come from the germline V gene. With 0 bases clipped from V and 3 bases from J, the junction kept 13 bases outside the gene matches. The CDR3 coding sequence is TGTGCCAGCAGCTTGGCCCTCGTTGGGACAGGGAGTCTCTACGAGCAGTACTTC. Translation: CASSLALVGTGSLYEQYF.

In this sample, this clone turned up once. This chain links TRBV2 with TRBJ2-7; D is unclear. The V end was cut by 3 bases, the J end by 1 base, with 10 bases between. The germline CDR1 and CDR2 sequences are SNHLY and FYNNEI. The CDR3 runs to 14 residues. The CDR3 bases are TGTGCCAGCAGTGAGGCGGTAAAATCCTACGAGCAGTACTTC. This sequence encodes CASSEAVKSYEQYF.

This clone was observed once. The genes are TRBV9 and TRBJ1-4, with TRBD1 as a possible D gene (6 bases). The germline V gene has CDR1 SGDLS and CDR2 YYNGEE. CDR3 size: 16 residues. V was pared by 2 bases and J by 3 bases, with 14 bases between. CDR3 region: CASSVLIQGANEKLFF. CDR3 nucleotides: TGTGCCAGCAGCGTCCTTATACAGGGAGCTAATGAAAAACTGTTTTTT.

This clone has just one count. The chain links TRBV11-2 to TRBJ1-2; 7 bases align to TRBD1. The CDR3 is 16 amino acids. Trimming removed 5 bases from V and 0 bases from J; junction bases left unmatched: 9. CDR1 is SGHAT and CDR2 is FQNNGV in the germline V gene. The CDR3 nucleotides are TGTGCCAGCAGCATAGGGGGACAGACTACTAACTATGGCTACACCTTC. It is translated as CASSIGGQTTNYGYTF.

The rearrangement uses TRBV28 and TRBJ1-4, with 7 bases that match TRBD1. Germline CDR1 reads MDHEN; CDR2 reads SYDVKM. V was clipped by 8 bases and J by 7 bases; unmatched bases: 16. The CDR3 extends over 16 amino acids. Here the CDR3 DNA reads TGTGCCAGCTCCCCTCTCCTCCGGGACAGCCCTGAAAAACTGTTTTTT. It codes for CASSPLLRDSPEKLFF. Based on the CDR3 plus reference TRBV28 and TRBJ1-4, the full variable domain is DVKVTQSSRYLVKRTGEKVFLECVQDMDHENMFWYRQDPGLGLRLIYFSYDVKMKEKGDIPEGYSVSREKKERFSLILESASTNQTSMYLCASSPLLRDSPEKLFFGSGTQLSVL.

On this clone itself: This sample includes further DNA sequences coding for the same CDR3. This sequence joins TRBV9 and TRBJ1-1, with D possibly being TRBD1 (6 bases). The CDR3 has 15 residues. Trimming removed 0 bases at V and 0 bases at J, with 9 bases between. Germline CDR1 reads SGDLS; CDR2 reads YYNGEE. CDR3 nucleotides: TGTGCCAGCAGCGTAGGACAGGTCATGAACACTGAAGCTTTCTTT. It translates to CASSVGQVMNTEAFF.

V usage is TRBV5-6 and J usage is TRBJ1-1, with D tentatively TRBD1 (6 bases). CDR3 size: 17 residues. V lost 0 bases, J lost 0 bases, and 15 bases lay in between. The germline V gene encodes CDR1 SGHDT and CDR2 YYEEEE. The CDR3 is CASSLVGHPPLNTEAFF. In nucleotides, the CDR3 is TGTGCCAGCAGCTTGGTGGGACACCCGCCGTTGAACACTGAAGCTTTCTTT.

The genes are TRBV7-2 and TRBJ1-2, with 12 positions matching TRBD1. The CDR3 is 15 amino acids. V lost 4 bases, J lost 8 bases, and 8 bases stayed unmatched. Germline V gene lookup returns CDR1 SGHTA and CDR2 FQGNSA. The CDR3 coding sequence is TGTGCCAGCAGCTCCCCGGGACAGGGGGCTCGGGGCTACACCTTC. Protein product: CASSSPGQGARGYTF.

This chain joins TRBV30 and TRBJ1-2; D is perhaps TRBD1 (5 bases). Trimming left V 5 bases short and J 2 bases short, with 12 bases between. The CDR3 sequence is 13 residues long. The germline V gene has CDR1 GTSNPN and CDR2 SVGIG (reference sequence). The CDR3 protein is CAWSGGPNYGYTF. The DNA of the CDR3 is TGTGCCTGGTCCGGGGGTCCCAACTATGGCTACACCTTC.

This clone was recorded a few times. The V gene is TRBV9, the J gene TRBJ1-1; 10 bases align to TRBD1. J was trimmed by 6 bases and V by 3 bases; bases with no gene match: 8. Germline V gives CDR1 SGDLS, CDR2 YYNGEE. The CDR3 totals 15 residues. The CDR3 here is CASSAWDRGFPEAFF. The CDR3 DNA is TGTGCCAGCAGCGCCTGGGACAGGGGTTTCCCTGAAGCTTTCTTT.

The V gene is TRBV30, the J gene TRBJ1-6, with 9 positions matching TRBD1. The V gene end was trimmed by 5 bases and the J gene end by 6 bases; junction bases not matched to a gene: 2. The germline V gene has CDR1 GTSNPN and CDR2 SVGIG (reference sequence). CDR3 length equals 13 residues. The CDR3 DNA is TGTGCCTGGGCGGGACAGGGTAATTCACCCCTCCACTTT. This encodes CAWAGQGNSPLHF.

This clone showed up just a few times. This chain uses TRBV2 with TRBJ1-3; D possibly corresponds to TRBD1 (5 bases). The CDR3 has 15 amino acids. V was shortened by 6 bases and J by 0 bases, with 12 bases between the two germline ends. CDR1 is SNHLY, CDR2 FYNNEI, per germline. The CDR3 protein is CASRETDISGNTIYF. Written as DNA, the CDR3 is TGTGCCAGCAGGGAAACGGACATCTCTGGAAACACCATATATTTT.

The CDR3 sequence is CAWNGDSKSTSGNTIYF. The CDR3 region has the DNA TGTGCCTGGAATGGGGACAGTAAATCCACCTCTGGAAACACCATATATTTT. V and J are TRBV30 and TRBJ1-3; 7 bases are a match to TRBD1. The germline CDR1 and CDR2 sequences are GTSNPN and SVGIG (reference sequence). After removal of 4 bases from V and 0 bases from J, the junction contained 12 bases not matched to a gene. This CDR3 contains 17 residues.

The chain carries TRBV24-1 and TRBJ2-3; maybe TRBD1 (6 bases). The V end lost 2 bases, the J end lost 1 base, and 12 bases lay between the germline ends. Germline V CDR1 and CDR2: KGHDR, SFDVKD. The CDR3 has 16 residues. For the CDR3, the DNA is TGTGCCACCAGTGATTCAGGGGCCGGCCGCACAGATACGCAGTATTTT. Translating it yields CATSDSGAGRTDTQYF.

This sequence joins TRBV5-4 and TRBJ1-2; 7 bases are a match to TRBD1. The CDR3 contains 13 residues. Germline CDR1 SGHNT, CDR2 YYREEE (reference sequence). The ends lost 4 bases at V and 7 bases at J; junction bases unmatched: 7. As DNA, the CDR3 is TGTGCCAGCAGCGCGACAGGGTTGCTTGGCTACACCTTC. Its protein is CASSATGLLGYTF.

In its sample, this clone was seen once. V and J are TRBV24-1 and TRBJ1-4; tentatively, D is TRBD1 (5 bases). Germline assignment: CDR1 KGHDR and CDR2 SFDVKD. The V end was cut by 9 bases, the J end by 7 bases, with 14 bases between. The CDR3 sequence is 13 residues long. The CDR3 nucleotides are TGTGCCACCTCGACCCCAGGGTCTGAAAAACTGTTTTTT. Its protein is CATSTPGSEKLFF.

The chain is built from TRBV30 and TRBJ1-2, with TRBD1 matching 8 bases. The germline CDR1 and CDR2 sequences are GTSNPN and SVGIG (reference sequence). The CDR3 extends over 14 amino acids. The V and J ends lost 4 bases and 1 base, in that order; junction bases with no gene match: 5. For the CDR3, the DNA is TGTGCCTGGATTACAGGGGGTGGTAACTATGGCTACACCTTC. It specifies CAWITGGGNYGYTF.

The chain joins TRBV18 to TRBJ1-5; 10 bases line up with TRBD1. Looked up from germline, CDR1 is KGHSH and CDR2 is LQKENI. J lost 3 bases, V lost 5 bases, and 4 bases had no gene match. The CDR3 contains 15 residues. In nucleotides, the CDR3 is TGTGCCAGCTCAGCGGGACAGGGGAACAATCAGCCCCAGCATTTT. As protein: CASSAGQGNNQPQHF.

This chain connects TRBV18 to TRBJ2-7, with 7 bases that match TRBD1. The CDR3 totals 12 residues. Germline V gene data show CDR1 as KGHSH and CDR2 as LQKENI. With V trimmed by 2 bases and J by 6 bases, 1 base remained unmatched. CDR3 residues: CASSPNRGEQYF. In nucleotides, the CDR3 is TGTGCCAGCTCACCAAACAGGGGCGAGCAGTACTTC.

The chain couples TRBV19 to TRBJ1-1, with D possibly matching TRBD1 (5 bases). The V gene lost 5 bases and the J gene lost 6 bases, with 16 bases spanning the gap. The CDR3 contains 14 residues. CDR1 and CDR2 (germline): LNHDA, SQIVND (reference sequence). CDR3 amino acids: CASSPPGPMAEAFF. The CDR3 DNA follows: TGTGCCAGTAGTCCGCCAGGGCCCATGGCTGAAGCTTTCTTT.

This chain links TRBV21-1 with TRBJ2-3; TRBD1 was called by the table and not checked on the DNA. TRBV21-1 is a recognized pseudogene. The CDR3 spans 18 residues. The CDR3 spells CASSGTAGGAGCTDTQYF. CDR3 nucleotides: TGTGCCAGCAGCGGGACGGCAGGGGGCGCTGGTTGCACAGATACGCAGTATTTT.

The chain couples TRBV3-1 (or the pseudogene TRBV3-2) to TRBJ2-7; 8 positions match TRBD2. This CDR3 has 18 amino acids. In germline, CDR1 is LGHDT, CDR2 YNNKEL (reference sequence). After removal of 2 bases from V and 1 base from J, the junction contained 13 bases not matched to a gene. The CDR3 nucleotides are TGTGCCAGCAGCCAATGGGGTCGGGGGGGCACGACGTCCTACGAGCAGTACTTC. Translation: CASSQWGRGGTTSYEQYF.

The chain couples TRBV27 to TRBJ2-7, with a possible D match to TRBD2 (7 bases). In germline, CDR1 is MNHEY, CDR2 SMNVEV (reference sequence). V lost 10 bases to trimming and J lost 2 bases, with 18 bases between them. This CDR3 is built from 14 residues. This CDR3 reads CATRSPGGAYEQYF. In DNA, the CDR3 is TGTGCCACCCGGTCTCCGGGGGGCGCCTACGAGCAGTACTTC.

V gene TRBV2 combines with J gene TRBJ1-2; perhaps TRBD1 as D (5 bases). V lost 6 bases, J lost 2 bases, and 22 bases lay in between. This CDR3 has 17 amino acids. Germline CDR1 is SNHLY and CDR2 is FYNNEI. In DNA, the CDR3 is TGTGCCAGCAGCCTATCCCCCACGGTCAGGGTCAACTATGGCTACACCTTC. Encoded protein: CASSLSPTVRVNYGYTF.

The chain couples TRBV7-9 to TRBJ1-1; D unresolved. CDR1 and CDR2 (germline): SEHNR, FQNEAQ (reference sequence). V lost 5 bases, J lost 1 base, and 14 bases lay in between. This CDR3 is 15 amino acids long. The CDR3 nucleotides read TGTGCCAGCAGCCCTCGAGGAGGGAGGAACACTGAAGCTTTCTTT. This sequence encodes CASSPRGGRNTEAFF.

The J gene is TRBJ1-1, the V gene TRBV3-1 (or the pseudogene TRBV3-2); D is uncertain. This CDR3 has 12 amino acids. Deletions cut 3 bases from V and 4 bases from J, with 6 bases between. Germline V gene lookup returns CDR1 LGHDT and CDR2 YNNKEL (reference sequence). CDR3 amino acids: CASSHGGTEAFF. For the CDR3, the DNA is TGTGCCAGCAGCCATGGCGGCACTGAAGCTTTCTTT.

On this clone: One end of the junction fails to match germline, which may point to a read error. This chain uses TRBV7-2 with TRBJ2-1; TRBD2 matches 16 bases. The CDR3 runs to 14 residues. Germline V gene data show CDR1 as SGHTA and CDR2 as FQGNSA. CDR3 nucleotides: TGTGCCAGCAGCCCTCAGGGACTAGCGGGGGGGAGGGTCTTC. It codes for CASSPQGLAGGRVF.